This T cell receptor (beta chain) was obtained from a study of control samples from healthy donors and cancer patients. This table comes from immunoSEQ multiplex PCR, and its TCRdb copy is limited to in-frame clones, with some not included. The data contain 120,000 or so clones, around nine tenths of them singletons. CDR3 length: 16 residues. Between the trimmed V and J ends, which lost 5 bases and 0 bases, there was a span of 14 bases. Germline V lookup: CDR1 MGHDK, CDR2 SYGVNS. Sequenced material: blood. V is TRBV25-1 and J is TRBJ1-3; the D gene is possibly TRBD1 (5 bases). The clonotype comes from a man aged 35 to 55 in good health. The CDR3 reads CASSLSRTPSGNTIYF. CDR3 in DNA: TGTGCCAGCAGTCTGAGTCGGACACCCTCTGGAAACACCATATATTTT.